The present entry profiles one TCR beta chain with its context. Antigen specificity is unknown. The CDR3 totals 13 residues. The germline gives CDR1 SGHVS, CDR2 FNYEAQ. V lost 5 bases and J lost 1, with 8 bases in between. The PCR was carried out with 60 Vbeta primers and 13 Jbeta primers. Original methodology: In a later analysis, around 10 million of around 75 million unique beta chains occurred in at least two donors. This table comes from immunoSEQ multiplex PCR, and its TCRdb copy is limited to in-frame clones, with some not included. V, J and clone size derive from that table, while D and trimming were established from the DNA sequence. Seen here are about 110,000 clones, roughly two thirds observed once, and the top ten hold about 8%. The sample originates from a study of cytomegalovirus exposure and HLA in healthy donors. In the study overall: As an earlier analysis found, 150 million to 200 million T cells yielded 90 million to 140 million unique TCR beta sequences. Study results and caveats: Using the classifier, cytomegalovirus status was reportedly diagnosed with high specificity and sensitivity. In a later analysis, at a false discovery rate of 0.05, 17,000 or so TCR beta sequences were associated with HLA alleles.

The receptor was derived from a young man in good health and CMV-seropositive. The chain employs TRBV7-6 and TRBJ1-1; D may be TRBD1 (5 bases). Material for sequencing was PBMCs. The chain's CDR3 is CASSRQKNTEAFF. The CDR3 DNA reads TGTGCCAGCAGCCGACAGAAGAACACTGAAGCTTTCTTT.